These 3 T cell receptor beta chains were sequenced from one sample in a study of T cells expressing NK-cell markers. Using the 5' RACE reads, TCRdb records one entry per CDR3 protein without DNA. The sample table sets out more than 400,000 distinct CDR3 sequences. Sequencing was carried out using blood T cells: a sorted CD56 or NKG2C T cell subset, CD4+ or CD8+ T cells, or bulk PBMC T cells (not recorded which). These receptor sequences come from a woman between 18 and 69 years old in good health.

The V gene is TRBV28, the J gene TRBJ2-1; the D call of TRBD1 rests on TCRdb alone, since no DNA is present to check it. The CDR3 has 13 amino acids. CDR1 and CDR2 (germline): MDHEN, SYDVKM. The CDR3 here is CANQGTDTNEQFF.

This chain connects TRBV25-1 to TRBJ1-1. The CDR3 totals 18 residues. Looked up from germline, CDR1 is MGHDK and CDR2 is SYGVNS. The CDR3 is CASSDGAITGFLYTEAFF.

The chain employs TRBV6-1 and TRBJ2-1; lacking DNA, the TRBD1 call made by TCRdb goes unchecked. The CDR3 length is 15 residues. CDR1 and CDR2 (germline): MNHNS, SASEGT. Here the CDR3 reads CASTLGWTGVNEQFF.